This T cell receptor beta chain was obtained from a study of OX40 agonist ivuxolimab in advanced cancers. Study-wide findings and caveats: The study did not work out the antigen specificity of the expanded peripheral T cells. Relative to CD4+ cells, CD8+ T cells on average had more expanded clones.

The V gene's germline CDR1 is SGHAT and CDR2 FQNNGV. The CDR3 length is 14 residues. Trimming removed 3 bases from V and 0 bases from J, with 8 bases in between. About this clone: Its specificity is unknown.

Assay used: immunoSEQ multiplex PCR; TCRdb lists only in-frame clones, some missing. The sample records over 100,000 clones, roughly nine tenths being singletons. The V gene is TRBV11-2, the J gene TRBJ1-1; D is unclear. This TCR derives from an adult with an advanced solid tumor such as melanoma, head and neck, liver or kidney cancer. Material: CD4+ or CD8+ T cells sorted from blood, obtained in a trial of the OX40 agonist ivuxolimab. The CDR3 loop is CASSLQFMNTEAFF. The DNA of the CDR3 is TGTGCCAGCAGCTTGCAGTTCATGAACACTGAAGCTTTCTTT.